These T cell receptor beta chains were read from a single sample in a study of CD8+CD57+ T cells in acquired aplastic anemia. MiXCR, applied by TCRdb to the reads, yields one record per CDR3 protein. The table includes under 200,000 distinct CDR3 sequences, around 60% detected once. The specimen was sorted CD4+, CD8+, or CD8+CD57+ T cells (not recorded which) from PBMCs. These receptors all stem from a human donor in good health. Each CDR3 is given with its conserved first and last residue. The D gene is left open where the match is weak. Expanded clones are given a class, and other clones once, few, many or no size at all.

D gene: TRBD2
V gene: TRBV6-5
J gene: TRBJ2-3
clone size: once
CDR3 protein: CASSELAGAGDTQYF
CDR3 DNA: TGTGCCAGCAGTGAACTAGCGGGAGCGGGAGATACGCAGTATTTT

D gene: -
V gene: TRBV19
J gene: TRBJ2-1
clone size: many
CDR3 protein: CASSIGRLRDNEQFF
CDR3 DNA: TGTGCCAGTAGTATAGGGCGGTTGAGGGACAATGAGCAGTTCTTC

D gene: TRBD1
V gene: TRBV14
J gene: TRBJ2-7
clone size: -
CDR3 protein: CASSQAKRGTGVSYEQYF
CDR3 DNA: TGTGCCAGCAGCCAAGCGAAAAGAGGGACAGGGGTCTCCTACGAGCAGTACTTC

D gene: -
V gene: TRBV7-2
J gene: TRBJ2-7
clone size: -
CDR3 protein: CASSLRPSEQYF
CDR3 DNA: TGTGCCAGCAGTCTGAGGCCCTCGGAGCAGTACTTC

D gene: -
V gene: TRBV6-1
J gene: TRBJ1-3
clone size: -
CDR3 protein: CASSGGTLYTIYF
CDR3 DNA: TGTGCCAGCAGTGGAGGGACACTATACACCATATATTTT

D gene: -
V gene: TRBV5-1
J gene: TRBJ2-2
clone size: -
CDR3 protein: CASSLLVAGGELFF
CDR3 DNA: TGCGCCAGCAGCTTGTTGGTGGCCGGCGGGGAGCTGTTTTTT

D gene: -
V gene: TRBV20-1
J gene: TRBJ1-2
clone size: -
CDR3 protein: CSAPPRWGEDYGYTF
CDR3 DNA: TGCAGTGCTCCACCTAGGTGGGGTGAAGACTATGGCTACACCTTC

D gene: TRBD1
V gene: TRBV27
J gene: TRBJ1-5
clone size: few
CDR3 protein: CASSSLGQPNQPQHF
CDR3 DNA: TGTGCCAGCAGCTCCCTGGGACAGCCTAATCAGCCCCAGCATTTT

D gene: -
V gene: TRBV20-1
J gene: TRBJ1-5
clone size: -
CDR3 protein: CSAPHPGGNQPQHF
CDR3 DNA: TGCAGTGCTCCCCACCCGGGGGGCAATCAGCCCCAGCATTTT

D gene: -
V gene: TRBV9
J gene: TRBJ1-1
clone size: -
CDR3 protein: CASSVDQGNTEAFF
CDR3 DNA: TGTGCCAGCAGCGTAGACCAGGGCAACACTGAAGCTTTCTTT

D gene: -
V gene: TRBV27
J gene: TRBJ1-1
clone size: few
CDR3 protein: CASIRRVGTEAFF
CDR3 DNA: TGTGCCAGCATCCGTCGGGTGGGCACTGAAGCTTTCTTT

D gene: -
V gene: TRBV2
J gene: TRBJ2-7
clone size: once
CDR3 protein: CASRGFYEQYF
CDR3 DNA: TGTGCCAGCAGAGGGTTCTACGAGCAGTACTTC

D gene: -
V gene: TRBV6-6
J gene: TRBJ1-5
clone size: once
CDR3 protein: CASSSDGSNQPQHF
CDR3 DNA: TGTGCCAGCAGTTCGGACGGTAGCAATCAGCCCCAGCATTTT

D gene: -
V gene: TRBV20-1
J gene: TRBJ2-1
clone size: -
CDR3 protein: CSYTQDLENEQFF
CDR3 DNA: TGCAGTTATACCCAGGACCTAGAGAATGAGCAGTTCTTC

D gene: -
V gene: TRBV9
J gene: TRBJ2-5
clone size: -
CDR3 protein: CASSPPWQKETQYF
CDR3 DNA: TGTGCCAGCAGCCCCCCCTGGCAGAAAGAGACCCAGTACTTC

D gene: -
V gene: TRBV20-1
J gene: TRBJ2-5
clone size: few
CDR3 protein: CSARGGYDGMETQYF
CDR3 DNA: TGCAGTGCTAGAGGGGGGTACGACGGGATGGAGACCCAGTACTTC

D gene: -
V gene: TRBV7-3
J gene: TRBJ2-1
clone size: -
CDR3 protein: CASSFSQEQFF
CDR3 DNA: TGTGCCAGCAGCTTCTCACAAGAGCAGTTCTTC

D gene: -
V gene: TRBV25-1
J gene: TRBJ2-7
clone size: -
CDR3 protein: CASSLAGQGGEQYF
CDR3 DNA: TGTGCCAGCAGTCTGGCGGGACAAGGCGGGGAGCAGTACTTC